The 20 T cell receptor beta chains given below trace back to one sample, sequenced in a study of technical replicates of blood from several donors. TCRdb keeps only in-frame clones here, not all; method: immunoSEQ multiplex PCR. The sample consists of about 50,000 clones, roughly 90% of them appearing once. The sequenced sample consisted of PBMCs. These receptors were taken from a human donor in good health. Some clones in this sample may be carry-over from other donors' samples.

This sequence joins TRBV5-1 and TRBJ2-7; 8 bases match TRBD2. Trimming at V came to 3 bases and at J to 7 bases, leaving 6 bases not matched to a gene. CDR3 length: 13 amino acids. The V gene's germline CDR1 is SGHRS and CDR2 YFSETQ. CDR3 in amino acids: CASSSGLAREQYF. In nucleotides, the CDR3 is TGCGCCAGCAGCTCCGGACTAGCAAGGGAGCAGTACTTC.

The chain links TRBV2 to TRBJ2-7; 9 bases align to TRBD2. The germline gives CDR1 SNHLY, CDR2 FYNNEI. The CDR3 has 15 amino acids. CDR3: CRSTRYWRGGHEQYF. The CDR3 bases are TGTCGAAGCACCCGCTATTGGCGGGGGGGCCATGAGCAGTACTTC.

The rearrangement uses TRBV4-2 and TRBJ1-1; a weak D match, TRBD1 (5 bases). The V end lost 3 bases, the J end lost 1 base, and 18 bases lay between the germline ends. This CDR3 region has 17 residues. Germline V CDR1 and CDR2: LGHNA, YNFKEQ. The CDR3 DNA reads as TGTGCCAGCAGCCACTCGGCGAGCGGGGCTGAGAACACTGAAGCTTTCTTT. Encoded protein: CASSHSASGAENTEAFF.

In this sample, this clone turned up once. The rearrangement links TRBV10-3 to TRBJ2-7; 7 positions match TRBD2. Trimming at V came to 2 bases and at J to 2 bases, leaving 6 bases not matched to a gene. Germline CDR1 reads ENHRY; CDR2 reads SYGVKD. This CDR3 contains 15 residues. The CDR3 is CAISEPGLVAYEQYF. Written as DNA, the CDR3 is TGTGCCATCAGTGAGCCCGGACTAGTCGCCTACGAGCAGTACTTC.

The J gene is TRBJ1-2, the V gene TRBV29-1; D is ambiguous. CDR3 length: 11 amino acids. Germline lookup yields CDR1 SQVTM and CDR2 ANQGSEA. Trimming removed 3 bases at V and 5 bases at J, with 7 bases between. Written as DNA, the CDR3 is TGCAGCGTTGACGGTATATATGGCTACACCTTC. It specifies CSVDGIYGYTF.

The chain combines TRBV21-1 with TRBJ1-5; the table's D call, TRBD1, was not checked against the DNA. TRBV21-1 is reported as a pseudogene. The CDR3 totals 15 residues. The CDR3 loop is CASSTRTGGYQPQHF. The CDR3 DNA sequence: TGTGCCAGCAGCACCAGGACAGGGGGTTATCAGCCCCAGCATTTT.

This chain links TRBV7-9 with TRBJ1-3; D gene ambiguous. Looked up from germline, CDR1 is SEHNR and CDR2 is FQNEAQ (reference sequence). This CDR3 is built from 12 residues. V shed 3 bases and J shed 3 bases, with 3 bases lying between them. The CDR3 DNA reads TGTGCCAGCAGCTTCAGTGGAAACACCATATATTTT. This codes for CASSFSGNTIYF.

CDR3 protein: CASSLASGGRGDYGYTF. In nucleotides, the CDR3 is TGTGCCAGCAGCTTAGCCTCAGGGGGGCGCGGTGACTATGGCTACACCTTC. The J gene is TRBJ1-2, the V gene TRBV7-2; 7 bases agree with TRBD1. The ends lost 0 bases at V and 3 bases at J; junction bases unmatched: 10. This CDR3 is 17 amino acids long. Germline assignment: CDR1 SGHTA and CDR2 FQGNSA.

This sequence joins TRBV30 and TRBJ2-5; possibly TRBD2 for D (5 bases). Per germline, CDR1 GTSNPN and CDR2 SVGIG (reference sequence). The CDR3 is 11 amino acids. The CDR3 loop is CAGASLETQYF. The CDR3 DNA follows: TGTGCGGGAGCTAGCCTCGAGACCCAGTACTTC.

The chain carries TRBV19 and TRBJ1-3; D gene unclear. This CDR3 has 15 residues. V was cut by 3 bases and J by 3 bases, with 12 bases left in between. Germline CDR1 LNHDA, CDR2 SQIVND (reference sequence). The CDR3 sequence: CASSIPGNGGNTIYF. CDR3 coding DNA: TGTGCCAGTAGTATCCCCGGGAACGGTGGAAACACCATATATTTT.

This sequence joins TRBV2 and TRBJ2-5; TRBD1 matches 12 bases. Germline trimming cut 6 bases from V and 5 bases from J; bases unmatched to any gene: 7. The CDR3 contains 15 residues. CDR1 is SNHLY, CDR2 FYNNEI, per germline. For the CDR3, the DNA is TGTGCCAGCAGAACCGGGACAGGGGGCCGGGAGACCCAGTACTTC. It codes for CASRTGTGGRETQYF. The whole variable domain, filled in from reference TRBV2 and TRBJ2-5, reads EPEVTQTPSHQVTQMGQEVILRCVPISNHLYFYWYRQILGQKVEFLVSFYNNEISEKSEIFDDQFSVERPDGSNFTLKIRSTKLEDSAMYFCASRTGTGGRETQYFGPGTRLLVL.

The table lists this clone with a count of one. The rearrangement joins TRBV30 to TRBJ2-7; D is perhaps TRBD2 (6 bases). This CDR3 contains 15 residues. Per the germline V gene, CDR1 is GTSNPN and CDR2 is SVGIG (reference sequence). V gave up 1 base and J gave up 3 bases, with 16 bases separating them. The CDR3, as DNA: TGTGCCTGGAGTGAGGGCGGGAAAGGCCACTACGAGCAGTACTTC. Residues: CAWSEGGKGHYEQYF.

This clone was counted between two and nine times. The J gene is TRBJ1-5, the V gene TRBV5-1, with 7 bases fitting TRBD1. There are 15 residues in the CDR3. With V trimmed by 0 bases and J by 7 bases, 7 bases remained unmatched. Germline V gives CDR1 SGHRS, CDR2 YFSETQ. The CDR3 protein is CASSLGPGQLQPQHF. CDR3 coding DNA: TGCGCCAGCAGCTTGGGGCCGGGACAGCTCCAGCCCCAGCATTTT. The complete variable domain, with remaining parts taken from reference TRBV5-1 and TRBJ1-5, reads KAGVTQTPRYLIKTRGQQVTLSCSPISGHRSVSWYQQTPGQGLQFLFEYFSETQRNKGNFPGRFSGRQFSNSRSEMNVSTLELGDSALYLCASSLGPGQLQPQHFGDGTRLSIL.

This CDR3 reads CASSQATGLARYEQYF. As DNA, the CDR3 is TGTGCCAGCAGCCAAGCTACGGGACTAGCTAGGTACGAGCAGTACTTC. The chain employs TRBV5-4 and TRBJ2-7, with 9 bases that match TRBD2. With V trimmed by 4 bases and J by 4 bases, 12 bases remained unmatched. The germline V gene has CDR1 SGHNT and CDR2 YYREEE (reference sequence). This CDR3 is 16 amino acids long.

CDR3 coding DNA: TGTGCCAGCAGTGGTCAGACCTACGAGCAGTACTTC. Amino acids: CASSGQTYEQYF. This chain uses TRBV5-6 with TRBJ2-7; unclear D gene. Germline CDR1 SGHDT, CDR2 YYEEEE. The CDR3 is 12 amino acids. Trimming took 5 bases from V and 2 from J, leaving 8 bases between them.

The V gene is TRBV19, the J gene TRBJ2-3; 10 nucleotides line up with TRBD1. CDR3 length: 17 amino acids. Germline CDR1 and CDR2: LNHDA and SQIVND (reference sequence). The V gene end was trimmed by 6 bases and the J gene end by 0 bases; junction bases not matched to a gene: 9. CDR3 loop: CASRDRGHPFSTDTQYF. CDR3 bases: TGTGCCAGTAGAGACAGGGGGCATCCTTTCAGCACAGATACGCAGTATTTT.

This clone was recorded many times. The gene calls are TRBV4-1 and TRBJ2-5, with D possibly TRBD1 on 5 matching bases. Germline V gives CDR1 MGHRA, CDR2 YSYEKL. The CDR3 spans 16 residues. Trimming stripped 4 bases from V and 5 bases from J, with 20 bases between. The CDR3 loop reads CASSRRLGASGETQYF. In DNA, the CDR3 is TGCGCCAGCAGCCGGCGTCTTGGTGCCTCAGGGGAGACCCAGTACTTC.

This chain connects TRBV13 to TRBJ2-7; a possible D gene is TRBD1 (6 bases). CDR1 and CDR2 from the germline V gene are PRHDT and FYEKMQ (reference sequence). There are 15 residues in the CDR3. Trimming shortened V by 5 bases and J by 4 bases, and 18 bases separated the two germline ends. The CDR3 sequence: CASSRPGRGYYEQYF. CDR3 coding DNA: TGTGCCAGCAGCCGCCCGGGCAGGGGCTATTACGAGCAGTACTTC.

V gene TRBV21-1 combines with J gene TRBJ1-1; TRBD1 is the table's D call and was not checked against the DNA. TRBV21-1 is a recognized pseudogene. The length of the CDR3 is 16 residues. CDR3 amino acids: CASLVKGQTLNTEAFF. CDR3 bases: TGTGCCAGCCTAGTTAAGGGGCAAACCTTGAACACTGAAGCTTTCTTT.

The chain recombines TRBV27 with TRBJ2-7, with D possibly matching TRBD1 (6 bases). CDR3 size: 14 residues. Germline CDR1 reads MNHEY; CDR2 reads SMNVEV (reference sequence). Trimming left V 4 bases short and J 2 bases short, with 12 bases between. As DNA, the CDR3 is TGTGCCAGCAGTTGGGGACAATCAACCTACGAGCAGTACTTC. It yields the protein CASSWGQSTYEQYF.